One sample yielded the 10 T cell receptor beta chains listed below, sequenced in a study of control samples from healthy donors and cancer patients. Measured with immunoSEQ multiplex PCR; TCRdb has only the in-frame clones, and not every one. The sample consists of about 83,000 clones, about nine tenths of them appearing once. Sequenced: blood. The receptors derive from a man between 45 and 60 years old in good health.

The chain joins TRBV19 to TRBJ1-3; D is possibly TRBD1 (5 bases). V was clipped by 0 bases and J by 0 bases, with 15 bases between them. This CDR3 has 18 amino acids. The V gene's germline CDR1 is LNHDA and CDR2 SQIVND (reference sequence). In DNA form, the CDR3 reads TGTGCCAGTAGTATAGAACACCTGACAGTTCCCTCTGGAAACACCATATATTTT. Residues: CASSIEHLTVPSGNTIYF.

This clone showed up just a few times. The chain has TRBV6-5 and TRBJ1-4; D is unclear. The CDR3 is 12 amino acids. CDR1 and CDR2 (germline): MNHEY, SVGAGI. The germline V and J ends were trimmed by 6 bases and 5 bases, with 7 bases remaining between them. CDR3 protein: CASRSPNEKLFF. CDR3 sequence (DNA): TGTGCCAGCAGGTCACCCAATGAAAAACTGTTTTTT.

This chain joins TRBV28 and TRBJ1-2, with D hard to call. The CDR3 runs 16 residues. Germline V CDR1 and CDR2: MDHEN, SYDVKM. V lost 4 bases and J lost 3, with 18 bases in between. CDR3 nucleotide sequence: TGTGCCAGCAGTTCACACCAAAGTGACTGGTACTATGGCTACACCTTC. It codes for CASSSHQSDWYYGYTF.

V is TRBV7-2 and J is TRBJ1-5, with a weak D call TRBD1 (6 bases). V was clipped by 4 bases and J by 5 bases, with 12 bases between them. Germline V lookup: CDR1 SGHTA, CDR2 FQGNSA. CDR3 length: 14 amino acids. CDR3 region: CASSSYRDDQPQHF. The CDR3 coding sequence is TGTGCCAGCAGCTCGTACAGGGACGATCAGCCCCAGCATTTT. Drawing the rest from reference TRBV7-2 and TRBJ1-5, the complete variable domain is GAGVSQSPSNKVTEKGKDVELRCDPISGHTALYWYRQSLGQGLEFLIYFQGNSAPDKSGLPSDRFSAERTGGSVSTLTIQRTQQEDSAVYLCASSSYRDDQPQHFGDGTRLSIL.

The chain couples TRBV19 to TRBJ1-2; D may be TRBD1 (5 bases). With 7 bases removed from V and 7 bases from J, the gap between germline ends came to 13 bases. Germline CDR1 and CDR2: LNHDA and SQIVND (reference sequence). This CDR3 has 12 amino acids. DNA of the CDR3: TGTGCCAGTACGCACAGTGGGGGTGGCTACACCTTC. Protein: CASTHSGGGYTF.

The chain has TRBV5-6 and TRBJ1-2; D not resolved. CDR3 size: 11 residues. V lost 2 bases, J lost 8 bases, and 7 bases lay in between. Germline V gene lookup returns CDR1 SGHDT and CDR2 YYEEEE. The CDR3: CASSFKAGYTF. CDR3 nucleotide sequence: TGTGCCAGCAGCTTTAAGGCCGGCTACACCTTC.

This chain connects TRBV6-6 to TRBJ1-6; 7 bases align to TRBD1. Looked up from germline, CDR1 is MNHNY and CDR2 is SVGAGI (reference sequence). V lost 6 bases to trimming and J lost 10 bases; unmatched junction nucleotides: 9. The CDR3 covers 14 residues. The CDR3 DNA is TGTGCCAGCAGAGAAACAGGGGTCGGGTCACCCCTCCACTTT. As protein: CASRETGVGSPLHF.

The chain links TRBV5-1 to TRBJ1-2; 10 bases match TRBD1. Germline trimming cut 9 bases from V and 4 bases from J; bases unmatched to any gene: 12. The CDR3 is made up of 15 amino acids. The germline gives CDR1 SGHRS, CDR2 YFSETQ. CDR3 residues: CAIQDLDRGIYGYTF. The CDR3 bases are TGCGCCATCCAAGATTTGGACAGGGGGATCTATGGCTACACCTTC.

This chain links TRBV7-9 with TRBJ2-5, with D tentatively TRBD1 (6 bases). This CDR3 region has 13 residues. CDR1 SEHNR and CDR2 FQNEAQ come from the germline V gene (reference sequence). Trimming pared 6 bases from V and 8 bases from J, leaving 16 bases between. In DNA form, the CDR3 reads TGTGCCAGCAGACAAACACAGGGATTAACCCAGTACTTC. Encoded protein: CASRQTQGLTQYF.

J is TRBJ2-3 and V is TRBV5-1, with 9 nucleotides matching TRBD1. The V gene's germline CDR1 is SGHRS and CDR2 YFSETQ. The CDR3 loop spans 16 amino acids. V was clipped by 4 bases and J by 5 bases; unmatched bases: 11. The CDR3 protein is CASSIIPGQGRDTQYF. In DNA, the CDR3 is TGCGCCAGCAGCATAATTCCGGGACAGGGCAGAGATACGCAGTATTTT.